A single sample is the source of the 2 T cell receptor beta chains below, sequenced in a study of blood T cell repertoires in COVID-19. TCRdb's table, derived via immunoSEQ multiplex PCR, lists solely in-frame clones and lacks some. The data show 400,000 to 500,000 clones, roughly 89% seen once. What was sequenced was peripheral blood. These TCRs come from a woman between 25 and 40 years old with active or convalescent COVID-19.

The chain carries TRBV2 and TRBJ1-1; no reliable D call. The CDR3 totals 14 residues. Per the germline V gene, CDR1 is SNHLY and CDR2 is FYNNEI. Trimming took 3 bases from V and 4 from J, leaving 12 bases between them. The CDR3 loop is CASSDTATGTEAFF. DNA of the CDR3: TGTGCCAGCAGTGACACTGCTACCGGCACTGAAGCTTTCTTT. Full variable domain (rest looked up from reference TRBV2 and TRBJ1-1): EPEVTQTPSHQVTQMGQEVILRCVPISNHLYFYWYRQILGQKVEFLVSFYNNEISEKSEIFDDQFSVERPDGSNFTLKIRSTKLEDSAMYFCASSDTATGTEAFFGQGTRLTVV.

The rearrangement joins TRBV2 to TRBJ1-1, with D possibly matching TRBD1 (5 bases). The CDR3 length is 14 residues. CDR1 and CDR2 (germline): SNHLY, FYNNEI. The V end lost 8 bases, the J end lost 8 bases, and 21 bases lay between the germline ends. The CDR3 loop reads CASEPGTGWVEAFF. The CDR3 nucleotides read TGTGCCAGCGAGCCGGGGACTGGCTGGGTAGAAGCTTTCTTT.